Reported below is one TCR beta chain. Generated by immunoSEQ multiplex PCR, the TCRdb table keeps only in-frame clones and is missing some. The data contain some 100,000 clones, nearly 96% of them seen just once; the ten biggest clones take up roughly 0.21%. This record belongs to a study of technical replicates of blood from a handful of donors. V lost 3 bases, J lost 8 bases, and 5 bases lay in between. The CDR3 contains 11 residues. Per the germline V gene, CDR1 is PRHDT and CDR2 is FYEKMQ (reference sequence). The chain links TRBV13 to TRBJ2-1; D is ambiguous. The specimen was T cells isolated from PBMCs. The source of this sequence is a human donor in good health. The CDR3 protein is CASSLGDEQFF. CDR3 in DNA: TGTGCCAGCAGCTTGGGCGATGAGCAGTTCTTC.